These 23 T cell receptor beta chains came from one sample sequenced in a study of T cell clonotyping in hematopoietic cell transplantation. Assay used: immunoSEQ multiplex PCR; TCRdb lists only in-frame clones, some missing. This table has fewer than 15,000 clones, around 90% appearing once. The sample here was PBMCs, taken 100 days after allogeneic stem cell transplant. The receptor set was obtained from a female patient in her fifties who had an allogeneic stem cell transplant from an unrelated donor, so the T cells may come from the graft donor. Some clones in this sample may be carry-over from other donors' samples.

This clone showed up just once. The rearrangement links TRBV7-2 to TRBJ2-5; the D gene is possibly TRBD2 (5 bases). This CDR3 has 12 residues. The V gene lost 3 bases and the J gene lost 9 bases, with 11 bases spanning the gap. The germline CDR1 and CDR2 sequences are SGHTA and FQGNSA. This chain's CDR3 is CASSFGLSPQYF. The CDR3 DNA sequence: TGTGCCAGCAGCTTCGGACTGAGCCCCCAGTACTTC.

The chain links TRBV7-6 to TRBJ1-2; D gene unclear. V dropped 4 bases and J dropped 8 bases, with 20 bases sitting between them. Germline V gene lookup returns CDR1 SGHVS and CDR2 FNYEAQ. This CDR3 comprises 15 residues. The CDR3 nucleotides read TGTGCCAGCAGCTCCGGGCCCTCTCCTTCGCGGGGCTACACCTTC. Translated: CASSSGPSPSRGYTF. The whole variable domain, remainder taken from reference TRBV7-6 and TRBJ1-2, is GAGVSQSPRYKVTKRGQDVALRCDPISGHVSLYWYRQALGQGPEFLTYFNYEAQQDKSGLPNDRFSAERPEGSISTLTIQRTEQRDSAMYRCASSSGPSPSRGYTFGSGTRLTVV.

This chain uses TRBV7-2 with TRBJ1-5, with unresolved D. The CDR3 contains 15 residues. V was clipped by 5 bases and J by 0 bases, with 11 bases between them. The germline V gene encodes CDR1 SGHTA and CDR2 FQGNSA. The CDR3 region is CASSLRPGSNQPQHF. In DNA, the CDR3 is TGTGCCAGCAGCCTGCGACCGGGTAGCAATCAGCCCCAGCATTTT.

The chain recombines TRBV7-9 with TRBJ2-7, with D tentatively TRBD1 (6 bases). The CDR3 covers 14 residues. Trimming left V 2 bases short and J 5 bases short, with 13 bases between. Germline V gives CDR1 SEHNR, CDR2 FQNEAQ (reference sequence). CDR3: CASSLSGAADEQYF. The CDR3 DNA reads as TGTGCCAGCAGCTTATCAGGGGCGGCCGACGAGCAGTACTTC.

This chain joins TRBV6-6 and TRBJ1-2, with D perhaps TRBD1 (5 bases). The CDR3 runs to 16 residues. V was shortened by 4 bases and J by 6 bases, with 21 bases between the two germline ends. In germline, CDR1 is MNHNY, CDR2 SVGAGI (reference sequence). CDR3 DNA sequence: TGTGCCAGCAGTTTCACCGGGGCCCCGCTCACAAATGGCTACACCTTC. It codes for CASSFTGAPLTNGYTF.

The V and J genes are TRBV11-2 and TRBJ2-3; 7 bases fit TRBD1. The CDR3 is made up of 15 amino acids. The junction had 4 bases not matched to a gene; V was cut back by 3 bases and J by 1 base. Germline CDR1 is SGHAT and CDR2 is FQNNGV. DNA of the CDR3: TGTGCCAGCAGCTTCGTTACAGGGGGCACAGATACGCAGTATTTT. Its translation: CASSFVTGGTDTQYF.

This clone was observed once. The chain has TRBV4-2 and TRBJ1-2; 10 nucleotides agree with TRBD1. Germline CDR1 is LGHNA and CDR2 is YNFKEQ. The CDR3 runs to 13 residues. J was trimmed by 3 bases and V by 8 bases; bases with no gene match: 3. CDR3 coding DNA: TGTGCCAGCGGACAGGGGGATTACTATGGCTACACCTTC. It yields the protein CASGQGDYYGYTF.

The rearrangement uses TRBV27 and TRBJ1-2, with TRBD1 identical over 8 bases. The CDR3 has 18 residues. J was trimmed by 5 bases and V by 5 bases; bases with no gene match: 19. Germline assignment: CDR1 MNHEY and CDR2 SMNVEV (reference sequence). CDR3 DNA: TGTGCCAGCAGTCCATCTACAATCCGGGACAGGCCTATTTATGGCTACACCTTC. Encoded protein: CASSPSTIRDRPIYGYTF.

The V gene is TRBV14, the J gene TRBJ2-7, with unresolved D. V lost 8 bases, J lost 0 bases, and 8 bases lay in between. Germline V gene lookup returns CDR1 SGHDN and CDR2 FVKESK. The CDR3 extends over 12 amino acids. Here the CDR3 reads CASGQASYEQYF. CDR3 DNA sequence: TGTGCCAGCGGGCAGGCCTCCTACGAGCAGTACTTC.

The J gene is TRBJ2-7, the V gene TRBV4-3, with D unclear. V lost 3 bases, J lost 0 bases, and 15 bases lay in between. CDR1 LGHNA and CDR2 YSLEER come from the germline V gene. CDR3 size: 16 residues. The CDR3 DNA reads TGCGCCAGCAGCCACTGGACCATTTCTGGCTCCTACGAGCAGTACTTC. Translating gives CASSHWTISGSYEQYF.

The genes are TRBV2 and TRBJ2-3; a weak D match, TRBD2 (6 bases). The CDR3 extends over 15 amino acids. Germline V gene sequence: CDR1 SNHLY, CDR2 FYNNEI. The V end lost 2 bases, the J end lost 6 bases, and 15 bases lay between the germline ends. The CDR3 region is CASSENQVGGDTQYF. The DNA for the CDR3 is TGTGCCAGCAGTGAAAATCAGGTCGGAGGGGATACGCAGTATTTT.

The chain couples TRBV30 to TRBJ2-7; 7 bases are shared with TRBD2. Germline CDR1 reads GTSNPN; CDR2 reads SVGIG (reference sequence). The CDR3 has 12 amino acids. Trimming took 7 bases from V and 3 from J; bases not matched to a gene: 6. The CDR3 spells CASRASGYEQYF. CDR3 nucleotide sequence: TGTGCCTCTAGGGCTAGCGGCTACGAGCAGTACTTC.

This clone was observed a few times. The V call is TRBV9, the J call TRBJ1-6; 7 bases fit TRBD1. The CDR3 length is 13 residues. The germline CDR1 and CDR2 sequences are SGDLS and YYNGEE. The V segment lost 8 bases and the J segment 3 bases; nucleotides outside the gene matches: 2. The DNA of the CDR3 is TGTGCCAGAGGGGACAGCTATAATTCACCCCTCCACTTT. It specifies CARGDSYNSPLHF.

V usage is TRBV11-2 and J usage is TRBJ1-6; possible D gene TRBD1, 5 bases. Germline CDR1 is SGHAT and CDR2 is FQNNGV. V was pared by 3 bases and J by 9 bases, with 9 bases between. CDR3 length equals 13 residues. The CDR3 region is CASSLGLSSPLHF. CDR3 DNA: TGTGCCAGCAGCTTGGGGCTTAGTTCACCCCTCCACTTT.

J is TRBJ2-1 and V is TRBV5-6; 8 bases map to TRBD1. Per the germline V gene, CDR1 is SGHDT and CDR2 is YYEEEE. Germline trimming cut 0 bases from V and 2 bases from J; bases unmatched to any gene: 4. This CDR3 spans 16 amino acids. CDR3 loop: CASSLVGQGTYNEQFF. In DNA, the CDR3 is TGTGCCAGCAGCTTGGTAGGACAGGGAACCTACAATGAGCAGTTCTTC.

V is TRBV13 and J is TRBJ2-3; D unclear. The CDR3 has 13 amino acids. V was cut by 0 bases and J by 2 bases, with 3 bases left in between. CDR1 and CDR2 (germline): PRHDT, FYEKMQ (reference sequence). CDR3 nucleotides: TGTGCCAGCAGCTTAGGAACCACAGATACGCAGTATTTT. This encodes CASSLGTTDTQYF.

This chain uses TRBV11-2 with TRBJ2-7, with D perhaps TRBD1 or TRBD2 (5 bases each). The germline V gene has CDR1 SGHAT and CDR2 FQNNGV. V lost 2 bases and J lost 3, with 8 bases in between. This CDR3 has 13 amino acids. CDR3 sequence: CASSLPGGYEQYF. In DNA form, the CDR3 reads TGTGCCAGCAGCTTACCTGGGGGCTACGAGCAGTACTTC.

This chain uses TRBV4-3 with TRBJ1-5; possibly TRBD1 for D (6 bases). V lost 0 bases to trimming and J lost 4 bases, with 10 bases between them. The V gene's germline CDR1 is LGHNA and CDR2 YSLEER. CDR3 size: 15 residues. This chain's CDR3 is CASSQEWDTNQPQHF. For the CDR3, the DNA is TGCGCCAGCAGCCAAGAGTGGGACACTAATCAGCCCCAGCATTTT.

The chain joins TRBV6-5 to TRBJ1-2; TRBD1 matches 8 bases. Germline V gene data show CDR1 as MNHEY and CDR2 as SVGAGI. This CDR3 comprises 15 residues. Losses at the gene ends were 5 bases for V and 8 bases for J; bases not matched to a gene: 13. The CDR3 coding sequence is TGTGCCAGCAGTCCTGGGACAGGATTATTTAGGGGCTACACCTTC. Translated, it gives CASSPGTGLFRGYTF.

The genes are TRBV29-1 and TRBJ2-3; 9 bases are shared with TRBD2. The CDR3 is made up of 15 amino acids. Germline V gene sequence: CDR1 SQVTM, CDR2 ANQGSEA. The V and J ends lost 7 bases and 1 base, in that order; junction bases with no gene match: 9. The CDR3 DNA reads as TGCAGCGCGACCCTAGCGGGGACTCGCACAGATACGCAGTATTTT. This codes for CSATLAGTRTDTQYF.

The V call is TRBV7-3, the J call TRBJ1-1; no definite D call. Trimming removed 2 bases at V and 1 base at J, with 5 bases between. The germline V gene has CDR1 SGHTA and CDR2 FQGTGA. CDR3 size: 13 residues. The CDR3 loop is CASSLHKNTEAFF. The DNA of the CDR3 is TGTGCCAGCAGCTTACACAAGAACACTGAAGCTTTCTTT.

The chain is built from TRBV27 and TRBJ2-1; 7 bases align to TRBD2. The length of the CDR3 is 16 residues. Germline-derived CDR1 and CDR2 are MNHEY and SMNVEV (reference sequence). With V trimmed by 4 bases and J by 0 bases, 6 bases remained unmatched. The CDR3 nucleotides are TGTGCCAGCAGTTCTGTAGGCGGGAGCTCCTACAATGAGCAGTTCTTC. Protein sequence: CASSSVGGSSYNEQFF.

The gene calls are TRBV19 and TRBJ1-4, with D unclear. V dropped 3 bases and J dropped 2 bases, with 10 bases sitting between them. Germline V gene lookup returns CDR1 LNHDA and CDR2 SQIVND (reference sequence). This CDR3 is 15 amino acids long. The CDR3 DNA is TGTGCCAGTAGTATGAGAATCACTACTAATGAAAAACTGTTTTTT. As protein: CASSMRITTNEKLFF.